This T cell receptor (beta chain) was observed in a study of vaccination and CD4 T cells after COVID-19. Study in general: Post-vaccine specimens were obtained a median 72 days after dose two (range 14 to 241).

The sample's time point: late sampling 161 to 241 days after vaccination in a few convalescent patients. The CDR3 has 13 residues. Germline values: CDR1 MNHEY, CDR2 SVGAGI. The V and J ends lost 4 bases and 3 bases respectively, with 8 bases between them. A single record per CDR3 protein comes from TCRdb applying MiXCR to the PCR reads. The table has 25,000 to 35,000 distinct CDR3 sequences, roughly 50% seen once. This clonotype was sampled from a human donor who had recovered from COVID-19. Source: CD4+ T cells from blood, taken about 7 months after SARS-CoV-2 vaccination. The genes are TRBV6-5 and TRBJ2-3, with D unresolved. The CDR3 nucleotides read TGTGCCAGCAGTTCCGGAATGACAGATACGCAGTATTTT. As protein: CASSSGMTDTQYF.